This entry concerns a single T cell receptor beta chain. The antigen remains unidentified. The data stem from a study of monozygotic twins with inflammatory bowel disease. Study-wide results and caveats: IBD patients share fewer clonotypes with other people than healthy twins do, especially with disease activity.

Reanalyzing the 5' RACE reads, TCRdb keeps one entry per CDR3 protein, without DNA. The data show about 450,000 distinct CDR3 sequences, and the top ten clones hold around 2.4%. Germline loops: CDR1 DFQATT, CDR2 SNEGSKA (reference sequence). The CDR3 runs 14 residues. Sequencing was done on a sample of blood. This clonotype was obtained from a human donor with ulcerative colitis or Crohn's disease, or a healthy co-twin of an affected twin (not recorded which). This chain links TRBV20-1 with TRBJ2-7; TCRdb's D call, TRBD2, is unchecked because there is no DNA. The CDR3 spells CSARDLRGRYEQYF.